The 15 T cell receptor beta chains below were found in one sample sequenced in a study of cytomegalovirus exposure and HLA in healthy donors. Libraries were prepared by immunoSEQ multiplex PCR; TCRdb keeps only in-frame clonotypes and omits some of them. The sample shows some 170,000 clones, approximately 89% of them seen only once. The sequenced sample was PBMCs. The receptor set was obtained from a young man in good health and CMV-seropositive.

The CDR3 region has the DNA TGTGCCAGCAGCTTGGAGTACGGAGCTACCTACGAGCAGTACTTC. It encodes CASSLEYGATYEQYF. The J gene is TRBJ2-7, the V gene TRBV5-4; D remains ambiguous. This CDR3 is built from 15 residues. Trimming pared 0 bases from V and 2 bases from J, leaving 12 bases between. Per the germline V gene, CDR1 is SGHNT and CDR2 is YYREEE (reference sequence).

V is TRBV6-1 and J is TRBJ1-1; D remains unclear. This CDR3 region has 13 residues. Between the trimmed V and J ends, which lost 6 bases and 0 bases, there was a span of 8 bases. Germline assignment: CDR1 MNHNS and CDR2 SASEGT. CDR3 sequence reads: CASRTTVNTEAFF. In nucleotides, the CDR3 is TGTGCCAGCAGAACCACAGTGAACACTGAAGCTTTCTTT.

The chain links TRBV4-1 to TRBJ2-1; D remains ambiguous. This CDR3 is 16 amino acids long. Germline CDR1 is MGHRA and CDR2 is YSYEKL. V was clipped by 0 bases and J by 4 bases, with 13 bases between them. The CDR3 nucleotides read TGCGCCAGCAGCCAAGATACGGTCTTAGAATACAATGAGCAGTTCTTC. Translation gives CASSQDTVLEYNEQFF.

The chain is built from TRBV5-4 and TRBJ2-7, with TRBD2 matching 8 bases. After removal of 2 bases from V and 4 bases from J, the junction contained 5 bases not matched to a gene. The germline V gene has CDR1 SGHNT and CDR2 YYREEE (reference sequence). The CDR3 has 14 residues. As DNA, the CDR3 is TGTGCCAGCAGCTTTGGGACTAGACCTTACGAGCAGTACTTC. Its protein is CASSFGTRPYEQYF. The full variable domain, rest sourced from reference TRBV5-4 and TRBJ2-7, is ETGVTQSPTHLIKTRGQQVTLRCSSQSGHNTVSWYQQALGQGPQFIFQYYREEENGRGNFPPRFSGLQFPNYSSELNVNALELDDSALYLCASSFGTRPYEQYFGPGTRLTVT.

The chain couples TRBV9 to TRBJ2-3; TRBD2 is a possible D gene (6 bases). The CDR3 spans 14 residues. Trimming removed 0 bases from V and 9 bases from J, with 14 bases in between. Per germline, CDR1 SGDLS and CDR2 YYNGEE. CDR3 amino acids: CASSVGGGWDTQYF. The CDR3 DNA follows: TGTGCCAGCAGCGTAGGCGGAGGGTGGGACACGCAGTATTTT.

The chain couples TRBV4-1 to TRBJ2-1; 7 nucleotides match TRBD1. In germline, CDR1 is MGHRA, CDR2 YSYEKL. The V segment lost 1 base and the J segment 8 bases; nucleotides outside the gene matches: 11. The CDR3 is 16 amino acids. CDR3 residues: CASSQGGGSAFDEQFF. CDR3 DNA: TGCGCCAGCAGCCAAGGAGGGGGCTCCGCCTTCGATGAGCAGTTCTTC.

The chain employs TRBV19 and TRBJ2-7; TRBD1 might be the D (6 bases). Between the trimmed V and J ends, which lost 3 bases and 1 base, there was a span of 10 bases. The CDR3 has 14 amino acids. Looked up from germline, CDR1 is LNHDA and CDR2 is SQIVND (reference sequence). CDR3 sequence: CASSMGTKSYEQYF. The CDR3 DNA is TGTGCCAGTAGTATGGGGACAAAATCCTACGAGCAGTACTTC.

This clone has just a few counts. This sequence joins TRBV10-2 and TRBJ1-2; 8 nucleotides line up with TRBD1. The V gene's germline CDR1 is WSHSY and CDR2 SAAADI. Unmatched junction bases numbered 5, after V lost 8 bases and J lost 6 bases. The CDR3 has 12 residues. The CDR3 bases are TGCGCCAGCGGGCAGGGGGCGAATGGCTACACCTTC. This gives the protein CASGQGANGYTF.

This chain joins TRBV10-3 and TRBJ1-5; D is unclear. The CDR3 length is 12 residues. The germline CDR1 and CDR2 sequences are ENHRY and SYGVKD. V lost 4 bases to trimming and J lost 4 bases, with 5 bases between them. The CDR3 coding sequence is TGTGCCATCAGTGGACTAAATCAGCCCCAGCATTTT. Translating gives CAISGLNQPQHF.

The chain employs TRBV28 and TRBJ1-1, with TRBD1 as a possible D gene (6 bases). The CDR3 spans 13 residues. V was trimmed by 4 bases and J by 7 bases, leaving 13 bases between them. Germline assignment: CDR1 MDHEN and CDR2 SYDVKM. The CDR3: CASSWGGLGEAFF. For the CDR3, the DNA is TGTGCCAGCAGTTGGGGGGGGCTAGGTGAAGCTTTCTTT.

Of note for this clone: At the DNA level, this CDR3 is encoded by other sequences in the same sample as well. The chain joins TRBV28 to TRBJ2-7; 8 bases are shared with TRBD1. The CDR3 totals 15 residues. Germline CDR1 reads MDHEN; CDR2 reads SYDVKM. Trimming took 4 bases from V and 3 from J; bases not matched to a gene: 8. In nucleotides, the CDR3 is TGTGCCAGCAGTTCCACCGGGACAGGCAGCTACGAGCAGTACTTC. Its translation: CASSSTGTGSYEQYF.

The chain has TRBV7-6 and TRBJ2-2; 7 bases agree with TRBD1. Germline-derived CDR1 and CDR2 are SGHVS and FNYEAQ. The CDR3 is 20 amino acids. Losses at the gene ends were 5 bases for V and 4 bases for J; bases not matched to a gene: 22. CDR3 protein: CASSPGFAGGFEGFTGELFF. CDR3 nucleotides: TGTGCCAGCAGCCCAGGTTTTGCAGGGGGTTTCGAAGGATTCACCGGGGAGCTGTTTTTT.

The rearrangement joins TRBV5-6 to TRBJ2-3; 8 positions match TRBD1. The germline gives CDR1 SGHDT, CDR2 YYEEEE. CDR3 size: 13 residues. V shed 3 bases, J shed 5 bases, and the junction held 2 bases outside the gene matches. The CDR3 region has the DNA TGTGCCAGCAGCTCAGACAGGGGAGATACGCAGTATTTT. Its translation: CASSSDRGDTQYF. The full variable domain, completed using reference TRBV5-6 and TRBJ2-3, is DAGVTQSPTHLIKTRGQQVTLRCSPKSGHDTVSWYQQALGQGPQFIFQYYEEEERQRGNFPDRFSGHQFPNYSSELNVNALLLGDSALYLCASSSDRGDTQYFGPGTRLTVL.

This chain connects TRBV5-1 to TRBJ2-7; TRBD1 matches 11 bases. Germline V gene sequence: CDR1 SGHRS, CDR2 YFSETQ. This CDR3 has 15 amino acids. V lost 1 base and J lost 5; bases outside the gene matches: 5. In DNA form, the CDR3 reads TGCGCCAGCAGCTTGAGGGACAGGGGGTCTCACGAGCAGTACTTC. This gives the protein CASSLRDRGSHEQYF.

The chain uses TRBV11-3 and TRBJ2-5; 8 nucleotides agree with TRBD1. This CDR3 contains 15 residues. J lost 2 bases, V lost 1 base, and 3 bases had no gene match. The germline V gene encodes CDR1 SGHNT and CDR2 YENEEA. The CDR3 sequence is CASSLGGDRQETQYF. The CDR3 DNA reads TGTGCCAGCAGCTTAGGGGGGGACAGGCAAGAGACCCAGTACTTC.